The clone carrying this T cell receptor beta chain appeared many times. The target antigen is unknown. This sample was included in a study of regulatory T cells in long-lasting Graves disease. On the study more broadly: Graves' patients who were just diagnosed had used antithyroid drugs for under 3 months.

Germline V gene lookup returns CDR1 DFQATT and CDR2 SNEGSKA (reference sequence). Trimming pared 5 bases from V and 0 bases from J, leaving 12 bases between. The CDR3 is 14 amino acids. The time point denotes: newly diagnosed GD, antithyroid drugs for less than 3 months. RNA from PBMCs was the source of the TCR library. Study-wide points: It was possible that the small sample size reduced accuracy. There were preferences for TRBV28, TRBJ1-2 and TRBJ2-5 in persistent disease.

Construction of TCR beta libraries relied on iRepertoire HTBI primers and on Arm-PCR targeting CDR3 regions. Each CDR3 protein is one row after TCRdb ran MiXCR on the multiplex PCR reads. The repertoire holds 350,000 to 550,000 distinct CDR3 sequences, with about 15% as singletons. These same data were also listed under a study on T cells in Graves' hyperthyroidism and ophthalmopathy. That investigation notes: Lactation, pregnancy, other autoimmune disease or uncontrolled infection led to exclusion of patients.

The TCR comes from a woman under 40 with Graves disease. The sequences come from peripheral blood mononuclear cells (PBMCs), collected at new diagnosis, from a patient treated with antithyroid drugs. The chain combines TRBV20-1 with TRBJ2-3, with D possibly TRBD1 on 6 matching bases. CDR3 loop: CSAGGQLSTDTQYF. The CDR3, as DNA: TGCAGTGCTGGAGGACAGTTAAGCACAGATACGCAGTATTTT.